Reported below is one T cell receptor (beta chain). The sample originates from a study of cytomegalovirus exposure and HLA in healthy donors. A multiplex PCR was run with 60 Vbeta primers and 13 Jbeta primers. Repertoires were generated with immunoSEQ multiplex PCR, while TCRdb's copy carries only in-frame clones and drops some. The repertoire holds more than 150,000 clones, with 76% as singletons. Per the germline V gene, CDR1 is GTSNPN and CDR2 is SVGIG (reference sequence). There are 13 residues in the CDR3. Trimming cost V 4 bases and J 7 bases, with 14 bases left between them. This receptor was identified in a young man in good health and CMV-seronegative. The chain links TRBV30 to TRBJ2-1; the D gene is possibly TRBD2 (6 bases). Sequenced: PBMCs. The CDR3 region has the DNA TGTGCCTGGATCTCAACGCGGGGAAATGAGCAGTTCTTC. Translating it yields CAWISTRGNEQFF.